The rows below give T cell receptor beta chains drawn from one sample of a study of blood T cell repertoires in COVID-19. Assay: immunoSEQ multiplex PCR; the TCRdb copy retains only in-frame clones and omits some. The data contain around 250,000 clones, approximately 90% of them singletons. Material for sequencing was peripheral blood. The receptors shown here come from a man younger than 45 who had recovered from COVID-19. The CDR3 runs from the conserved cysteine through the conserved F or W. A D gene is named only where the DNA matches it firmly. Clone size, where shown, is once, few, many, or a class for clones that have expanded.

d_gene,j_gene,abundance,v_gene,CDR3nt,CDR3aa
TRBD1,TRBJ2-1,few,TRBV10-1,TGCGCCAGCAGTGAGGGGGGACAGGGGGCGCGAGGTGAGCAGTTCTTC,CASSEGGQGARGEQFF
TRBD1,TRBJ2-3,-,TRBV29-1,TGCAGCGTCGGACAGGCGGCAGATACGCAGTATTTT,CSVGQAADTQYF
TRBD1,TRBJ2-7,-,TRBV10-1,TGCGCCAGCGGGGACAGTTCCTACGAGCAGTACTTC,CASGDSSYEQYF
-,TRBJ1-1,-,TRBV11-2,TGTGCCAGCAGCTTAGGAGACACCGGACTAGGAGCTTTCTTT,CASSLGDTGLGAFF
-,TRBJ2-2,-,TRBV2,TGTGCCAGCCAGAAGGACAGAAGAAACACCGGGGAGCTGTTTTTT,CASQKDRRNTGELFF
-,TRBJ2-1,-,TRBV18,TGTGCCAGCTCACCTCATATTCAGGATGAGCAGTTCTTC,CASSPHIQDEQFF
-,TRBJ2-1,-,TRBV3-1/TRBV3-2,TGTGCCAGCAGCCAAGCACTGGCTGGGCTGCGGGGAGGTGAGCAGTTCTTC,CASSQALAGLRGGEQFF
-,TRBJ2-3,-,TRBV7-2,TGTGCCAGCAGCCTCGGGACAGATACGCAGTATTTT,CASSLGTDTQYF
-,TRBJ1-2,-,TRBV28,TGTGCCAGCAGTTCGGACCCAGGGGTCGGCTACACCTTC,CASSSDPGVGYTF
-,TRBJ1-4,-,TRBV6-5,TGTGCCAGCAAGCACAGGGTAGGAGAAAAACTGTTTTTT,CASKHRVGEKLFF
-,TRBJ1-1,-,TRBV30,TGTGCCTGTTCGGTCGGGGGGATAAAAGCTTTCTTT,CACSVGGIKAFF
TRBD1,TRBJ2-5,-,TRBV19,TGTGCCAGTTCCCGGAAGGGGACAGCTCAAGAGACCCAGTACTTC,CASSRKGTAQETQYF
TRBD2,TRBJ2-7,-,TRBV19,TGTGCCAGTAGTGTCTTAGCGGGGGGCCTCTACGAGCAGTACTTC,CASSVLAGGLYEQYF
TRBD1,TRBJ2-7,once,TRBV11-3,TGTGCCAGCAGCTTAGACGGGACAGGGGGCTTCTACGAGCAGTACTTC,CASSLDGTGGFYEQYF
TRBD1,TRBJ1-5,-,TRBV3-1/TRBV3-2,TGTGCCAGCAGCCAAGATCACGACAGGGGTCAGCCCCAGCATTTT,CASSQDHDRGQPQHF
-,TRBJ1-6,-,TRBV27,TGTGCCAGCAGTTTTAGACGACAGTCCTATAATTCACCCCTCCACTTT,CASSFRRQSYNSPLHF
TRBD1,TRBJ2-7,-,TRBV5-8,TGTGCCGGCCGGGACAGGGGGCGCTACGAGCAGTACTTC,CAGRDRGRYEQYF